The table lists the clone carrying this TCR beta chain with a few counts. The data originate from a study of identical twins. TCRdb reprocessed the 5' RACE reads with MiXCR, giving one entry per CDR3 protein. The sample has 400,000 to 650,000 distinct CDR3 sequences, approximately 22% seen once. Per the germline V gene, CDR1 is MRHNA and CDR2 is SNTAGT. V lost 6 bases and J lost 4; bases outside the gene matches: 13. The CDR3 sequence is 17 residues long. A further study also used this sample, focusing on T cells expressing NK-cell markers. That source adds: For about 6 donors, the dominant NKG2C+ clonotypes made up about 1.0-8% of their CD8+ T cells.

Specimen: CD4+ T cells sorted from blood. This TCR derives from a woman under 30 in good health. The chain joins TRBV6-4 to TRBJ2-1, with 9 nucleotides matching TRBD2. CDR3 DNA sequence: TGTGCCAGCAGCGGCTCCCCTCGCGGGAGGGTTTACAATGAGCAGTTCTTC. Translated: CASSGSPRGRVYNEQFF.